What follows are 32 T cell receptor beta chains derived from one specimen sequenced in a study of T cells in Graves' hyperthyroidism and ophthalmopathy. Researchers amplified the TCR beta CDR3 regions from RNA transcripts. TCR CDR3 regions were first amplified by RT-PCR with HTBI primers. TCRdb independently ran MiXCR on the multiplex PCR reads; one entry per CDR3 protein. The sample includes 350,000 to 400,000 distinct CDR3 sequences, roughly 20% of them seen just once. Material for sequencing was blood. The receptor source for this set is a man between 18 and 29 years old with Graves' ophthalmopathy.

This clonotype was counted many times. The chain combines TRBV5-1 with TRBJ1-2, with D maybe TRBD1 (6 bases). Trimming removed 6 bases at V and 3 bases at J, with 15 bases between. The CDR3 runs to 14 residues. Per the germline V gene, CDR1 is SGHRS and CDR2 is YFSETQ. CDR3 DNA sequence: TGCGCCAGCACCTCTATACAGGGAGACTATGGCTACACCTTC. Its translation is CASTSIQGDYGYTF.

This clonotype has a count of ten or more. The gene calls are TRBV5-1 and TRBJ2-7, with D perhaps TRBD1 or TRBD2 (5 bases each). V was clipped by 0 bases and J by 5 bases, with 12 bases between them. The germline gives CDR1 SGHRS, CDR2 YFSETQ. The CDR3 covers 14 residues. The CDR3 DNA is TGCGCCAGCAGCTTGGCGGCAGGGAGCAACGAGCAGTACTTC. Amino acids: CASSLAAGSNEQYF.

This CDR3 is CALGEGTGETQYF. CDR3 nucleotides: TGTGCCTTGGGGGAGGGCACGGGGGAGACCCAGTACTTC. The gene calls are TRBV2 and TRBJ2-5; TRBD2 aligns across 7 bases. Germline V gene data show CDR1 as SNHLY and CDR2 as FYNNEI. The junction had 11 bases not matched to a gene; V was cut back by 11 bases and J by 5 bases. The CDR3 consists of 13 residues.

The chain employs TRBV9 and TRBJ1-1, with D uncertain. Trimming shortened V by 3 bases and J by 0 bases, and 6 bases separated the two germline ends. In germline, CDR1 is SGDLS, CDR2 YYNGEE. This CDR3 is built from 13 residues. The CDR3 protein is CASSGILNTEAFF. CDR3 DNA: TGTGCCAGCAGCGGTATTTTGAACACTGAAGCTTTCTTT.

This clonotype was recorded a few times. J is TRBJ2-7 and V is TRBV9; weak D call: TRBD2 (5 bases). CDR3 size: 14 residues. Trimming removed 4 bases at V and 3 bases at J, with 14 bases between. Germline-derived CDR1 and CDR2 are SGDLS and YYNGEE. The CDR3 nucleotides read TGTGCCAGCAGCCCGGGGTCGAGATACTACGAGCAGTACTTC. Its translation is CASSPGSRYYEQYF.

The chain employs TRBV11-3 and TRBJ2-1, with D unclear. Trimming stripped 2 bases from V and 1 base from J, with 6 bases between. The CDR3 contains 14 residues. Germline V CDR1 and CDR2: SGHNT, YENEEA. The CDR3 nucleotides read TGTGCCAGCAGCTTATCCCGTTCCTACAATGAGCAGTTCTTC. Its translation is CASSLSRSYNEQFF.

This clonotype was counted only a few times. V and J are TRBV7-9 and TRBJ2-3; 8 bases match TRBD2. This CDR3 has 15 residues. CDR1 and CDR2 (germline): SEHNR, FQNEAQ (reference sequence). The ends lost 5 bases at V and 4 bases at J; junction bases unmatched: 8. CDR3 bases: TGTGCCAGCAGCCCATTCGGGGGGGCCCCAGATACGCAGTATTTT. Amino acid sequence: CASSPFGGAPDTQYF.

This clonotype has ten or more counts. The chain has TRBV12-3 or TRBV12-4 and TRBJ1-4; D may be TRBD1 (6 bases). The CDR3 spans 13 residues. Trimming stripped 5 bases from V and 10 bases from J, with 14 bases between. The CDR3 is CASSLGTITKLFF. In nucleotides, the CDR3 is TGTGCCAGCAGTCTAGGGACAATAACAAAACTGTTTTTT.

This clonotype came up many times. V gene TRBV11-2 combines with J gene TRBJ1-1; D may be TRBD1 (6 bases). Germline lookup yields CDR1 SGHAT and CDR2 FQNNGV. V lost 8 bases to trimming and J lost 2 bases, with 21 bases between them. This CDR3 has 16 residues. CDR3 amino acids: CASFSTPQGANTEAFF. CDR3 sequence (DNA): TGTGCCAGCTTCTCAACCCCACAGGGTGCTAACACTGAAGCTTTCTTT.

This clonotype was counted a single time. The DNA of the CDR3 is TGTGCCAGCAGTGAAGCACTTTACCGGGACAGATACAATCAGCCCCAGCATTTT. Protein: CASSEALYRDRYNQPQHF. This chain connects TRBV6-1 to TRBJ1-5, with 7 bases matching TRBD1. Germline V gene sequence: CDR1 MNHNS, CDR2 SASEGT. Trimming took 0 bases from V and 3 from J; bases not matched to a gene: 11. The CDR3 loop spans 18 amino acids.

This clonotype has at least ten counts. The CDR3 is CATSRDRASGAYEQYF. The CDR3 nucleotides read TGTGCCACCAGCAGAGATAGGGCTAGCGGGGCTTACGAGCAGTACTTC. The rearrangement links TRBV15 to TRBJ2-7; 9 bases are a match to TRBD2. Per germline, CDR1 LNHNV and CDR2 YYDKDF (reference sequence). V dropped 0 bases and J dropped 4; count of bases not matched to a gene: 7. CDR3 length equals 16 residues. Together with reference TRBV15 and TRBJ2-7, the CDR3 gives the full variable domain: DAMVIQNPRYQVTQFGKPVTLSCSQTLNHNVMYWYQQKSSQAPKLLFHYYDKDFNNEADTPDNFQSRRPNTSFCFLDIRSPGLGDTAMYLCATSRDRASGAYEQYFGPGTRLTVT.

This clonotype appeared many times. The rearrangement links TRBV12-3 or TRBV12-4 to TRBJ1-1; unclear D gene. This CDR3 spans 11 amino acids. Trimming took 6 bases from V and 0 from J, leaving 2 bases between them. CDR3 in DNA: TGTGCCAGCAGAATGAACACTGAAGCTTTCTTT. Its translation is CASRMNTEAFF.

The chain combines TRBV7-3 with TRBJ2-1; 12 bases match TRBD2. Germline trimming cut 5 bases from V and 7 bases from J; bases unmatched to any gene: 3. Germline lookup yields CDR1 SGHTA and CDR2 FQGTGA. This CDR3 spans 14 amino acids. In DNA, the CDR3 is TGTGCCAGCAGCGTGACTAGCGGGAGTAATGAGCAGTTCTTC. Amino acids: CASSVTSGSNEQFF. Filled out from reference TRBV7-3 and TRBJ2-1, the complete variable domain reads GAGVSQTPSNKVTEKGKYVELRCDPISGHTALYWYRQSLGQGPEFLIYFQGTGAADDSGLPNDRFFAVRPEGSVSTLKIQRTERGDSAVYLCASSVTSGSNEQFFGPGTRLTVL.

To note about this clonotype: Mismatch with germline at one junction end may stem from a read error. This sequence joins TRBV9 and TRBJ1-5; no reliable D call. Germline V CDR1 and CDR2: SGDLS, YYNGEE. CDR3 length: 9 residues. This CDR3 reads CASPQPRHF. In nucleotides, the CDR3 is TGTGCCAGCCCCCAGCCCCGGCATTTT.

The chain couples TRBV20-1 to TRBJ2-1, with 9 bases aligning to TRBD2. The CDR3 has 15 residues. The junction had 11 bases not matched to a gene; V was cut back by 5 bases and J by 6 bases. Per germline, CDR1 DFQATT and CDR2 SNEGSKA (reference sequence). The DNA for the CDR3 is TGCAGTGCTCGACCAAGCGGGGGGCCCAGCAATGAGCAGTTCTTC. Protein sequence: CSARPSGGPSNEQFF.

This clonotype was seen many times. The chain joins TRBV7-2 to TRBJ2-7; TRBD2 matches at 10 bases. Trimming took 4 bases from V and 0 from J; bases not matched to a gene: 6. Germline V gene data show CDR1 as SGHTA and CDR2 as FQGNSA. The CDR3 extends over 16 amino acids. CDR3 in DNA: TGTGCCAGCAGCTATGTAGCGGGGGGCCCCTCCTACGAGCAGTACTTC. It specifies CASSYVAGGPSYEQYF.

On this clonotype: The missing conserved phenylalanine or tryptophan at the end of this CDR3 makes a read error likely. V gene TRBV6-2 or TRBV6-3 combines with J gene TRBJ1-2; 7 nucleotides agree with TRBD1. V trimming: 8 bases; J trimming: 1 base; junction bases outside the gene matches: 16. The CDR3 contains 17 residues. CDR1 is MNHEY and CDR2 is SVGEGT in the germline V gene. The DNA for the CDR3 is TGTGCCAGCGGGAGGGACAGTAAATACAACTTTAACTATGGCTACACCCTC. It is translated as CASGRDSKYNFNYGYTL.

The rearrangement links TRBV19 to TRBJ1-6; 9 nucleotides align to TRBD1. Per germline, CDR1 LNHDA and CDR2 SQIVND (reference sequence). With V trimmed by 7 bases and J by 7 bases, 8 bases remained unmatched. This CDR3 comprises 15 residues. The DNA of the CDR3 is TGTGCCAGTACTGGCTGGACAGGGGACAATTCACCCCTCCACTTT. It specifies CASTGWTGDNSPLHF. The full variable domain, in which reference TRBV19 and TRBJ1-6 provide the parts outside the CDR3, is DGGITQSPKYLFRKEGQNVTLSCEQNLNHDAMYWYRQDPGQGLRLIYYSQIVNDFQKGDIAEGYSVSREKKESFPLTVTSAQKNPTAFYLCASTGWTGDNSPLHFGNGTRLTVT.

The chain recombines TRBV6-1 with TRBJ1-1, with TRBD1 matching 7 bases. Germline V gene sequence: CDR1 MNHNS, CDR2 SASEGT. The J segment lost 10 bases and the V segment lost 3 bases, leaving 8 bases of the junction unmatched. The CDR3 consists of 13 residues. CDR3 DNA sequence: TGTGCCAGCAGTGACAGGGGGGCTGAGGGAGCTTTCTTT. It codes for CASSDRGAEGAFF.

Concerning this clonotype: Germline is not matched at one junction end, which may reflect a read error. This rearrangement joins TRBV5-1 to TRBJ2-1, with 9 bases identical to TRBD1. The CDR3 loop spans 16 amino acids. Germline V CDR1 and CDR2: SGHRS, YFSETQ. The CDR3 loop reads CASSLTGQGYYNEQFF. The CDR3 coding sequence is TGTGCCAGCAGCTTGACGGGACAGGGATACTACAATGAGCAGTTCTTC.

This clonotype was seen repeatedly, ten times or more. The chain carries TRBV7-9 and TRBJ1-5, with TRBD1 identical over 8 bases. After removal of 4 bases from V and 4 bases from J, the junction contained 3 bases not matched to a gene. Germline CDR1 SEHNR, CDR2 FQNEAQ (reference sequence). The CDR3 runs 14 residues. In nucleotides, the CDR3 is TGTGCCAGCAGCTCGGACAGGGTGAATCAGCCCCAGCATTTT. This encodes CASSSDRVNQPQHF.

This chain connects TRBV11-3 to TRBJ2-1, with TRBD2 matching over 13 bases. Germline V gene sequence: CDR1 SGHNT, CDR2 YENEEA. Trimming cost V 5 bases and J 5 bases; bases outside gene matches: 3. This CDR3 contains 15 residues. CDR3 in amino acids: CASSRLAGGDNEQFF. The CDR3, as DNA: TGTGCCAGCAGCCGACTAGCGGGGGGTGACAATGAGCAGTTCTTC.

This clonotype has more than one count but fewer than ten. The genes are TRBV5-1 and TRBJ2-7; TRBD1 matches at 7 bases. Germline CDR1 is SGHRS and CDR2 is YFSETQ. CDR3 length equals 13 residues. The trim removed 4 bases at V and 2 bases at J, leaving 3 bases unmatched. The CDR3 spells CASSGTDTYEQYF. CDR3 DNA sequence: TGCGCCAGCAGCGGGACAGATACCTACGAGCAGTACTTC.

This clonotype was counted many times. This chain links TRBV29-1 with TRBJ1-1; 11 bases match TRBD1. The junction had 8 bases not matched to a gene; V was cut back by 7 bases and J by 7 bases. The CDR3 totals 13 residues. CDR1 is SQVTM, CDR2 ANQGSEA, per germline. The chain's CDR3 is CSAGRDRGVEAFF. As DNA, the CDR3 is TGCAGCGCCGGCCGGGACAGGGGGGTTGAAGCTTTCTTT.

This clonotype was picked up many times. The rearrangement uses TRBV13 and TRBJ1-5, with 7 bases fitting TRBD1. The junction had 2 bases not matched to a gene; V was cut back by 5 bases and J by 1 base. Germline-derived CDR1 and CDR2 are PRHDT and FYEKMQ (reference sequence). The CDR3 has 14 residues. CDR3 residues: CASSRGQSNQPQHF. CDR3 bases: TGTGCCAGCAGCAGGGGACAGAGCAATCAGCCCCAGCATTTT. Full variable domain (remainder filled in from reference TRBV13 and TRBJ1-5): AAGVIQSPRHLIKEKRETATLKCYPIPRHDTVYWYQQGPGQDPQFLISFYEKMQSDKGSIPDRFSAQQFSDYHSELNMSSLELGDSALYFCASSRGQSNQPQHFGDGTRLSIL.

J is TRBJ2-1 and V is TRBV2; TRBD2 matches 8 bases. V shed 3 bases and J 4 bases; nucleotides not matched to a gene: 5. CDR1 and CDR2 from the germline V gene are SNHLY and FYNNEI. The CDR3 is made up of 15 amino acids. Here the CDR3 reads CASSDGGAFYNEQFF. CDR3 coding DNA: TGTGCCAGCAGTGACGGGGGGGCATTTTACAATGAGCAGTTCTTC. The complete variable domain, with remaining parts taken from reference TRBV2 and TRBJ2-1, reads EPEVTQTPSHQVTQMGQEVILRCVPISNHLYFYWYRQILGQKVEFLVSFYNNEISEKSEIFDDQFSVERPDGSNFTLKIRSTKLEDSAMYFCASSDGGAFYNEQFFGPGTRLTVL.

In this sample, this clonotype turned up many times. V is TRBV2 and J is TRBJ2-3; D not certain. In germline, CDR1 is SNHLY, CDR2 FYNNEI. CDR3 length: 15 amino acids. The V and J ends lost 0 bases and 4 bases respectively, with 11 bases between them. The CDR3: CASSEALGVSDTQYF. CDR3 DNA sequence: TGTGCCAGCAGTGAAGCGCTTGGGGTTTCAGATACGCAGTATTTT.

This clonotype was seen at least ten times. The V gene is TRBV2, the J gene TRBJ1-2, with D hard to call. Per the germline V gene, CDR1 is SNHLY and CDR2 is FYNNEI. Between the trimmed V and J ends, which lost 5 bases and 1 base, there was a span of 5 bases. There are 12 residues in the CDR3. This chain's CDR3 is CASSYSNYGYTF. The CDR3 DNA sequence: TGTGCCAGCAGTTATAGTAACTATGGCTACACCTTC.

This clonotype was detected only a few times. This chain connects TRBV12-3 or TRBV12-4 to TRBJ2-7; D remains unclear. CDR3 length: 13 residues. The ends were cut back, 3 bases at V and 5 bases at J, with 11 bases in the middle. In DNA, the CDR3 is TGTGCCAGCAGTTTCTTGTTAGGGAACGAGCAGTACTTC. Encoded protein: CASSFLLGNEQYF.

This clonotype was seen many times. J is TRBJ2-2 and V is TRBV2; D call uncertain. Trimming stripped 6 bases from V and 5 bases from J, with 1 base between. Germline V lookup: CDR1 SNHLY, CDR2 FYNNEI. This CDR3 is built from 10 residues. The CDR3 nucleotides read TGTGCCAGCAGGACCGGGGAGCTGTTTTTT. Its protein is CASRTGELFF.

Regarding this clonotype: A junction end diverges from the germline sequence, so it may reflect a read error. The chain recombines TRBV4-1 with TRBJ2-5; a possible D gene is TRBD2 (5 bases). Germline CDR1 reads MGHRA; CDR2 reads YSYEKL. The length of the CDR3 is 13 residues. CDR3: CASSPRQRETQHF. In nucleotides, the CDR3 is TGCGCCAGCAGCCCCCGTCAGAGGGAGACCCAGCACTTC.

This clonotype was counted only a few times. This rearrangement joins TRBV5-1 to TRBJ1-3; D is perhaps TRBD1 (5 bases). Between the trimmed V and J ends, which lost 6 bases and 0 bases, there was a span of 22 bases. The CDR3 totals 18 residues. The germline V gene encodes CDR1 SGHRS and CDR2 YFSETQ. CDR3 residues: CASTEGGTARSSGNTIYF. The CDR3 DNA is TGCGCCAGCACCGAAGGAGGGACGGCCCGCTCCTCTGGAAACACCATATATTTT.